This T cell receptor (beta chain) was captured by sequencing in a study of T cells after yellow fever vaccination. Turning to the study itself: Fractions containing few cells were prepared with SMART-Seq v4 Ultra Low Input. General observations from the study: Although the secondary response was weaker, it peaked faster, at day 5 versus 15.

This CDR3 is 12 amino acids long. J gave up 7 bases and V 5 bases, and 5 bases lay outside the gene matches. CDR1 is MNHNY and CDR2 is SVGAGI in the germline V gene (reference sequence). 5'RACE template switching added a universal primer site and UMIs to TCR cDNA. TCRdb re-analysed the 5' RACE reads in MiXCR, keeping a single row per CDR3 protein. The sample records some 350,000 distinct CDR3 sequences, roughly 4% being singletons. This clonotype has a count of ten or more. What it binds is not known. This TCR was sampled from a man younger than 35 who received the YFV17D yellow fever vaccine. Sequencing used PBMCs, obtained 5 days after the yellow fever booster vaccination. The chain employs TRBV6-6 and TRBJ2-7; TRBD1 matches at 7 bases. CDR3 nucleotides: TGTGCCAGCAGTGTCGGACAGGTTGAGCAGTACTTC. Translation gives CASSVGQVEQYF.